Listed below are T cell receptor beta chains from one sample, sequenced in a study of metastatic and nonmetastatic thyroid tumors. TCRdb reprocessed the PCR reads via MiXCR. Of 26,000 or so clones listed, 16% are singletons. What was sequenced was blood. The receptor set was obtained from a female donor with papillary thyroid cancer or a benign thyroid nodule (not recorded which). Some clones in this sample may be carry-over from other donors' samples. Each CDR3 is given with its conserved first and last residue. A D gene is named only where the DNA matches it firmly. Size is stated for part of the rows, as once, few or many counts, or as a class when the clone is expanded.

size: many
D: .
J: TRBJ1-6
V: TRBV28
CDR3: CASSFSNSPLHF
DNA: TGTGCCAGCAGTTTTAGTAATTCACCCCTCCACTTT

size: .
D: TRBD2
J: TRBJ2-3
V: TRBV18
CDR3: CASSPWSGDTDTQYF
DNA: TGTGCCAGCTCACCATGGAGCGGGGACACAGATACGCAGTATTTT

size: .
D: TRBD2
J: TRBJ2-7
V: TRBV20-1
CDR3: CSPWSGREAYDQYF
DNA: TGCAGTCCGTGGAGCGGGAGGGAGGCCTATGATCAGTACTTC

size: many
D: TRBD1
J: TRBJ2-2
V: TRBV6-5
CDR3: CASSYPTERTGPLNTGELFF
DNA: TGTGCCAGCAGTTACCCGACTGAACGGACAGGACCTCTTAACACCGGGGAGCTGTTTTTT

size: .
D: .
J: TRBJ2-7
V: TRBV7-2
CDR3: CASSSRGSYEQYF
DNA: TGTGCCAGCAGCTCTAGGGGATCGTACGAGCAGTACTTC

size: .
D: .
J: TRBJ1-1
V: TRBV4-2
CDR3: CASSQVNRGMHTEAFF
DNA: TGTGCCAGCAGCCAAGTGAACCGGGGGATGCACACTGAAGCTTTCTTT

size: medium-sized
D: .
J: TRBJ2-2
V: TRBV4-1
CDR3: CASSQSPGELFF
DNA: TGCGCCAGCAGCCAATCTCCCGGGGAGCTGTTTTTT

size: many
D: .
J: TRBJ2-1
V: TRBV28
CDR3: CASSLSSEQFF
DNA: TGTGCCAGCAGTTTATCCAGTGAGCAGTTCTTC

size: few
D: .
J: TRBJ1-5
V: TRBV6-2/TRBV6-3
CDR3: CASGGGMGSQPQHF
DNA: TGTGCCAGCGGAGGAGGTATGGGTTCTCAGCCCCAGCATTTT

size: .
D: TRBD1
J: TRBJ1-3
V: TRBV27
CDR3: CASSFTGGDTIYF
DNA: TGTGCCAGCAGTTTCACAGGGGGAGACACCATATATTTT

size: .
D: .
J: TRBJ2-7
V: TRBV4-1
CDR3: CASSHGPYEQYF
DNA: TGCGCCAGCAGCCACGGACCCTACGAGCAGTACTTC

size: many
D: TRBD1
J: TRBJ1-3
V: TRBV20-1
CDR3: CSASSGGETGNTIYF
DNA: TGCAGTGCAAGTTCAGGGGGCGAAACAGGAAACACCATATATTTT

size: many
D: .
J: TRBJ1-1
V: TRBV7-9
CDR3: CASSLGDPEAFF
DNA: TGTGCCAGCAGCTTGGGGGACCCTGAAGCTTTCTTT

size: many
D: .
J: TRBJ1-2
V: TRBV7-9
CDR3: CASSVQTDYGYTF
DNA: TGTGCCAGCAGCGTACAGACCGACTATGGCTACACCTTC

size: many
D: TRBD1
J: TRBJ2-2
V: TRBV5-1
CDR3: CASSLQGARTGELFF
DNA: TGCGCCAGCAGCTTGCAGGGGGCGCGAACCGGGGAGCTGTTTTTT

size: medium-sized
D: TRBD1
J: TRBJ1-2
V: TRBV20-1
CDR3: CSARLSDRGLFYGYTF
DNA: TGCAGTGCTAGACTAAGTGACAGGGGGCTTTTCTATGGCTACACCTTC

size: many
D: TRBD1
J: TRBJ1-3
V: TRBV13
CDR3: CASSSRGLGNTIYF
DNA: TGTGCCAGCAGCTCAAGGGGGCTTGGAAACACCATATATTTT

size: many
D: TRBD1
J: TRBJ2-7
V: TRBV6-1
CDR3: CASRDQGATYEQYF
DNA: TGTGCCAGCAGAGACCAGGGGGCGACCTACGAGCAGTACTTC

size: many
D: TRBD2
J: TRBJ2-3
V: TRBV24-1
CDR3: CATSDGGLAGGNTQYF
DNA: TGTGCCACCAGTGATGGTGGACTAGCGGGAGGGAATACGCAGTATTTT

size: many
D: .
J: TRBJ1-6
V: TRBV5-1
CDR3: CASSDSQYNSPLHF
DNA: TGCGCCAGCAGTGACAGCCAATATAATTCACCCCTCCACTTT

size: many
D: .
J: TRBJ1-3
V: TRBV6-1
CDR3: CASSGPLIFSGNTIYF
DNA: TGTGCCAGCAGCGGCCCACTTATCTTCTCTGGAAACACCATATATTTT

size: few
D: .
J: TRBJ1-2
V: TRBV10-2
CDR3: CASSESGVDSYGYTF
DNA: TGCGCCAGCAGTGAGTCAGGGGTGGATAGCTATGGCTACACCTTC

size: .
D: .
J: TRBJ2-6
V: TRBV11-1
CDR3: CANIPRTVGANVLTF
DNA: TGTGCCAACATCCCTCGGACAGTTGGGGCCAACGTCCTGACTTTC

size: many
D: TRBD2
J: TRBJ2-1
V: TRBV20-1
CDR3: CSARDRRLAGGPNYNEQFF
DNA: TGCAGTGCTAGAGATAGGCGGCTAGCGGGAGGACCAAACTACAATGAGCAGTTCTTC

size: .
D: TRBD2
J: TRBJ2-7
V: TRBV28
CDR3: CASSFSTLGGASGNSYEQYF
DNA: TGTGCCAGCAGTTTTTCAACCCTGGGGGGGGCTAGCGGGAACTCCTACGAGCAGTACTTC

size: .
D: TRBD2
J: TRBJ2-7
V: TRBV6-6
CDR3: CASSYMGGLAGAEQYF
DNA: TGTGCCAGCAGTTATATGGGCGGGCTAGCGGGAGCCGAGCAGTACTTC

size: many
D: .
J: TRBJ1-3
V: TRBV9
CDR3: CASSAQTGSGNTIYF
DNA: TGTGCCAGCAGCGCCCAAACAGGCTCTGGAAACACCATATATTTT

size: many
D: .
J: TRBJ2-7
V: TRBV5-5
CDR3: CASSVQGGAIEQYF
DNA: TGTGCCAGCAGCGTACAAGGGGGGGCCATCGAGCAGTACTTC

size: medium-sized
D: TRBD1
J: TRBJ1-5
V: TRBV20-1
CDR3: CSARQGGNQPQHF
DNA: TGCAGTGCCCGACAGGGAGGCAATCAGCCCCAGCATTTT

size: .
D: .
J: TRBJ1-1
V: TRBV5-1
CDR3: CASSLGGAGAMNTEAFF
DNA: TGCGCCAGCAGCTTGGGGGGGGCAGGCGCGATGAACACTGAAGCTTTCTTT

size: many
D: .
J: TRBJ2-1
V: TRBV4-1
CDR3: CASSRGGDNEQFF
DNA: TGCGCCAGCAGCCGCGGCGGGGACAATGAGCAGTTCTTC

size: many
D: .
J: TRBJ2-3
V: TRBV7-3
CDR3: CASSLRAWADTQYF
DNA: TGTGCCAGCAGCTTACGGGCATGGGCAGATACGCAGTATTTT

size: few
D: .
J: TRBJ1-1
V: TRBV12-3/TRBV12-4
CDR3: CASSSKQAAFTEAFF
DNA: TGTGCCAGCAGTTCTAAACAGGCGGCTTTTACTGAAGCTTTCTTT

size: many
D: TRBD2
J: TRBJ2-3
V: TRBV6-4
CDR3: CASSHETSGTDTQYF
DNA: TGTGCCAGCAGCCACGAGACTAGCGGCACAGATACGCAGTATTTT

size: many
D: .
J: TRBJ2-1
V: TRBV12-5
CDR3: CASGPLASSYNEQFF
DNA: TGTGCTAGTGGACCTCTAGCGAGCTCCTACAATGAGCAGTTCTTC

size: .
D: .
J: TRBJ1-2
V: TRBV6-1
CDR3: CASTHQGFGNYGYTF
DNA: TGTGCCAGCACTCACCAGGGGTTTGGTAACTATGGCTACACCTTC